These T cell receptor beta chains were read from a single sample in a study of PD-1 blockade in classical Hodgkin lymphoma. TCRdb's table, derived via immunoSEQ multiplex PCR, lists solely in-frame clones and lacks some. Among around 37,000 clones listed, 80% to 95% were seen once. Sequencing used CD4+ T cells from blood, obtained before the fourth cycle of nivolumab. The source is a human donor with classical Hodgkin lymphoma. Both conserved end residues are part of each CDR3.

j_call	v_call	cdr3_aa
TRBJ2-6	TRBV10-2	CASSEGGSRSGANVLTF
TRBJ1-2	TRBV6-6	CASTSRVVGGYGYTF
TRBJ2-1	TRBV11-3	CASSQAGTSGHNEQFF
TRBJ2-6	TRBV28	CASSSPLTGSKANVLTF
TRBJ2-7	TRBV6-5	CASSYSGTRVYEQYF
TRBJ1-1	TRBV11-2	CASLRGGAGTEAFF
TRBJ1-5	TRBV7-3	CASSLVGQGWGNQPQHF
TRBJ2-7	TRBV23-1	CASSQPRDHDYEQYF
TRBJ2-7	TRBV27	CASSWRGRNYEQYF
TRBJ1-2	TRBV5-4	CASSLAWDRGPGGYTF
TRBJ2-2	TRBV2	CASRLRSYTGELFF
TRBJ2-7	TRBV19	CASSIPGSTYEQYF
TRBJ1-4	TRBV28	CASSLTGGGNEKLFF
TRBJ2-7	TRBV21-1	CASSPWDSSSKQYF
TRBJ1-2	TRBV5-1	CASSLVGDRNYGYTF